These T cell receptor beta chains were read from a single sample in a study of blood T cell repertoires in COVID-19. Only in-frame clones appear in the TCRdb table, and some are missing; sequencing was by immunoSEQ multiplex PCR. The table shows 44,000 or so clones, with roughly 69% occurring only once. The sequencing input was peripheral blood. Receptors were obtained from an older man with acute or convalescent COVID-19. CDR3s include the opening cysteine and the closing phenylalanine or tryptophan. D genes are given only for firm matches. Not every row has a clone size; where given, it reads once, few, many or a size class.

J gene,D gene,CDR3 length,V gene,clone size,CDR3 protein,CDR3 DNA
TRBJ2-3,NA,13,TRBV7-2,once,CASSLGTSDTQYF,TGTGCCAGCAGCTTAGGGACTTCAGATACGCAGTATTTT
TRBJ1-5,NA,12,TRBV30,NA,CAWREGPGPQHF,TGTGCCTGGAGGGAAGGCCCGGGGCCCCAGCATTTT
TRBJ2-1,NA,14,TRBV10-3,few,CAITPTKEVNEQFF,TGTGCCATCACCCCTACTAAAGAGGTCAATGAGCAGTTCTTC
TRBJ2-2,TRBD2,18,TRBV5-6,NA,CASSPGGPLLAFTGELFF,TGTGCCAGCAGCCCGGGGGGGCCCTTACTGGCTTTCACCGGGGAGCTGTTTTTT
TRBJ2-7,NA,15,TRBV5-1,few,CASRYLDRTPYEQYF,TGCGCCAGCAGATACCTAGACAGGACACCCTACGAGCAGTACTTC
TRBJ1-2,NA,14,TRBV3-1/TRBV3-2,medium-sized,CASSHGGRGNGYTF,TGTGCCAGCAGCCATGGGGGCAGGGGCAATGGCTACACCTTC
TRBJ2-1,NA,16,TRBV3-1/TRBV3-2,few,CASSQGETLGIDQQFF,TGTGCCAGCAGCCAAGGGGAGACACTGGGAATCGATCAGCAGTTCTTC
TRBJ2-1,NA,14,TRBV29-1,NA,CSVEGLGSHNEQFF,TGCAGCGTTGAAGGCCTGGGGAGCCACAATGAGCAGTTCTTC
TRBJ1-6,TRBD1,15,TRBV18,once,CASSPRTGTNSPLHF,TGTGCCAGCTCACCCCGGACAGGGACTAATTCACCCCTCCACTTT
TRBJ2-3,TRBD1,16,TRBV2,NA,CASTPGTGVSTDTQYF,TGTGCCAGCACCCCGGGGACAGGGGTTAGCACAGATACGCAGTATTTT
TRBJ1-1,NA,13,TRBV7-9,once,CASSKQSNTEAFF,TGTGCCAGCAGCAAACAGAGCAACACTGAAGCTTTCTTT
TRBJ2-1,NA,15,TRBV9,NA,CASSVGGGRSNEQFF,TGTGCCAGCAGCGTGGGAGGAGGGAGGTCTAATGAGCAGTTCTTC
TRBJ1-5,NA,13,TRBV7-8,NA,CASSSTRGGPQHF,TGTGCCAGCAGCTCGACCCGCGGCGGGCCCCAGCATTTT
TRBJ1-1,NA,17,TRBV7-2,NA,CASSLVTGQWENTEAFF,TGTGCCAGCAGCTTAGTCACAGGGCAATGGGAAAACACTGAAGCTTTCTTT
TRBJ2-7,TRBD1,14,TRBV11-1,NA,CASSRDRASYEQYF,TGTGCCAGCAGCCGGGACAGGGCCTCCTACGAGCAGTACTTC
TRBJ1-2,NA,13,TRBV7-9,NA,CASSLASGDGYTF,TGTGCCAGCAGCTTAGCCTCGGGGGATGGCTACACCTTC
TRBJ2-1,TRBD2,16,TRBV5-1,NA,CASSMGLAGAYNEQFF,TGCGCCAGCAGCATGGGACTAGCTGGAGCCTACAATGAGCAGTTCTTC
TRBJ1-6,NA,16,TRBV3-1/TRBV3-2,few,CASSPQAGPRNSPLHF,TGTGCCAGCAGCCCCCAGGCCGGCCCCCGGAATTCACCCCTCCACTTT
TRBJ2-1,NA,13,TRBV6-5,NA,CASSQMGTGEQFF,TGTGCCAGCAGCCAGATGGGAACAGGAGAGCAGTTCTTC
TRBJ2-1,NA,16,TRBV6-4,medium-sized,CASSITGGEGHNEQFF,TGTGCCAGCAGTATAACAGGGGGGGAAGGCCACAATGAGCAGTTCTTC